This TCR beta chain was sequenced for a study of blood T cell repertoires in COVID-19. For the study at large: T cells, B-cell-depleted T cells, or PBMCs supplied cDNA or gDNA.

CDR3 length equals 15 residues. V shed 5 bases, J shed 5 bases, and the junction held 12 bases outside the gene matches. Looked up from germline, CDR1 is MNHEY and CDR2 is SVGAGI. Produced via immunoSEQ multiplex PCR; TCRdb's table is partial and in-frame only. The repertoire holds fewer than 200,000 clones, with roughly 80% as singletons. The rearrangement joins TRBV6-5 to TRBJ2-7; 7 nucleotides align to TRBD2. The sequence derives from a human donor in a cohort sampled during active COVID-19. The sequencing sample was made of peripheral blood. CDR3 sequence reads: CASSNLGGRAHEQYF. The DNA of the CDR3 is TGTGCCAGCAGTAACCTAGGTGGGAGGGCCCACGAGCAGTACTTC.